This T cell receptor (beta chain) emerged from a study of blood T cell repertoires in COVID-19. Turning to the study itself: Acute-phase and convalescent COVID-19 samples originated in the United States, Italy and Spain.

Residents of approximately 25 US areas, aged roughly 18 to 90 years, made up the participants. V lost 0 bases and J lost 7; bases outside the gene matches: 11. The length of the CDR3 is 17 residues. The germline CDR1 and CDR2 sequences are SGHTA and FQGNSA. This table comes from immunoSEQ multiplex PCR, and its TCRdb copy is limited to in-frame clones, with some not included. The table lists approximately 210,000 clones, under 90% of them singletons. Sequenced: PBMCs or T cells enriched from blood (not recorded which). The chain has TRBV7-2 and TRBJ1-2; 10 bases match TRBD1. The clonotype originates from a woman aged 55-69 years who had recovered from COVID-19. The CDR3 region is CASSLALSGTGDGGYTF. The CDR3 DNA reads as TGTGCCAGCAGCTTAGCGCTTTCCGGGACAGGGGATGGTGGCTACACCTTC.